The TCR beta chain described here comes from a study of cytomegalovirus exposure and HLA in healthy donors. The PCR was carried out with 60 Vbeta primers and 13 Jbeta primers. Measured with immunoSEQ multiplex PCR; TCRdb has only the in-frame clones, and not every one. Of hundreds of thousands of clones detected, around nine tenths appear once; the ten largest clones hold about 2.3%. V dropped 0 bases and J dropped 6; count of bases not matched to a gene: 11. The CDR3 covers 17 residues. The source is a woman between 18 and 29 years old in good health and CMV-seronegative. The V call is TRBV23-1, the J call TRBJ1-1; TRBD1 agrees at 9 bases. TRBV23-1 falls under the ORF class, with uncertain function. Sequenced: PBMCs. The CDR3 here is CASSQSKQGAVGPEAFF. CDR3 DNA sequence: TGCGCCAGCAGTCAATCGAAACAGGGGGCTGTCGGACCTGAAGCTTTCTTT.